This TCR beta chain comes out of a study of T cell responses to AZD1222 COVID-19 vaccine. Findings of the study overall: Nearly half of spike-specific TCRs reportedly target variant regions that are unmutated in the B.1.351 and B.1.1.7 variants. The study found Spike-specific TCR breadth and depth rose after two AZD1222 doses.

Using immunoSEQ multiplex PCR, the repertoire was profiled, and TCRdb retains in-frame clones only, with some absent. This sample has over 100,000 clones, with 87% found just once. Samples with a second dose at about 4 or about 12 weeks were pooled together. CDR1 SGDLS and CDR2 YYNGEE come from the germline V gene. The CDR3 length is 18 residues. The junction had 11 bases not matched to a gene; V was cut back by 1 base and J by 8 bases. This clone was seen just once. Its target is not known. This material consisted of peripheral blood, taken 28 days after the second AZD1222 dose. The chain has TRBV9 and TRBJ2-1, with 14 positions matching TRBD2. The TCR originated in an adult who received the AZD1222 COVID-19 vaccine. This CDR3 reads CASSVRPTSGGAMYEQFF. CDR3 nucleotide sequence: TGTGCCAGCAGCGTAAGACCGACTAGCGGGGGGGCCATGTATGAGCAGTTCTTC.